This T cell receptor (beta chain) stems from a study of response to subunit inactivated influenza vaccine. Study outcomes and limitations: The authors suggested that every seasonal influenza vaccination recruits few new T cells.

TCRdb called the RT-PCR reads again in MiXCR, with one record for every CDR3 protein. The sample has hundreds of thousands of distinct CDR3 sequences, roughly 12% seen once; the top ten hold about 10%. Note on this clonotype: Its antigen is not identified.

The germline V and J ends were trimmed by 5 bases and 2 bases, with 14 bases remaining between them. The CDR3 consists of 15 residues. Germline loops: CDR1 MNHEY, CDR2 SVGEGT. V is TRBV6-2 or TRBV6-3 and J is TRBJ2-3, with a possible D match to TRBD1 (6 bases). The sample in question was PBMCs from blood, obtained on the day of vaccination. This TCR was sampled from a man aged 45-65 years who received an inactivated influenza vaccine. The CDR3 spells CASSPRDKITDTQYF. The CDR3 DNA follows: TGTGCCAGCAGTCCCAGGGACAAAATCACAGATACGCAGTATTTT.